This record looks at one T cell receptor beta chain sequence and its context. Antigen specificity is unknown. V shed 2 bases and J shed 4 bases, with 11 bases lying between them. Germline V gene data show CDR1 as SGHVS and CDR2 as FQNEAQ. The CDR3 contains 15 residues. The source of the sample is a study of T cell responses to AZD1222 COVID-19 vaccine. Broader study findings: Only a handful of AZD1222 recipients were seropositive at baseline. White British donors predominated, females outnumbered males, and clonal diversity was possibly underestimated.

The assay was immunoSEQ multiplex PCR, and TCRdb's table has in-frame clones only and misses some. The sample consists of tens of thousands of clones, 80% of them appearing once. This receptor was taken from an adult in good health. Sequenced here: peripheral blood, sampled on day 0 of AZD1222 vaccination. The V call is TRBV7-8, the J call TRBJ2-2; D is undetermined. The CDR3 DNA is TGTGCCAGCAGCTTAAGCTGGCGAGGCACCGGGGAGCTGTTTTTT. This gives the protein CASSLSWRGTGELFF. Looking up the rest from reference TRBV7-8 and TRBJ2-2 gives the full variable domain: GAGVSQSPRYKVAKRGQDVALRCDPISGHVSLFWYQQALGQGPEFLTYFQNEAQLDKSGLPSDRFFAERPEGSVSTLKIQRTQQEDSAVYLCASSLSWRGTGELFFGEGSRLTVL.